This entry lists 31 T cell receptor beta chains sequenced from one sample in a study of blood T cell repertoires in COVID-19. Method: immunoSEQ multiplex PCR; TCRdb's copy keeps in-frame clones and lacks some. The table includes roughly 100,000 clones, about 80% detected once. The specimen was peripheral blood. Source of these receptors: a human donor in a cohort sampled during active COVID-19.

This clone was seen a single time. This rearrangement joins TRBV30 to TRBJ1-1; a weak D match, TRBD1 (6 bases). The CDR3 is 15 residues long. Trimming removed 5 bases from V and 1 base from J, with 17 bases in between. Germline-derived CDR1 and CDR2 are GTSNPN and SVGIG (reference sequence). The CDR3 loop is CAWGRGGGWNTEAFF. CDR3 bases: TGTGCCTGGGGGCGTGGGGGGGGCTGGAACACTGAAGCTTTCTTT. Looking up the rest from reference TRBV30 and TRBJ1-1 gives the full variable domain: SQTIHQWPATLVQPVGSPLSLECTVEGTSNPNLYWYRQAAGRGLQLLFYSVGIGQISSEVPQNLSASRPQDRQFILSSKKLLLSDSGFYLCAWGRGGGWNTEAFFGQGTRLTVV.

CDR3 DNA: TGCGCCAGCAGTCAATCGTGCCTAGCGGGGGAAGAAGAGACCCAGTACTTC. Its protein is CASSQSCLAGEEETQYF. V gene TRBV23-1 combines with J gene TRBJ2-5; the match to TRBD2 covers 10 bases. TRBV23-1 is an ORF for which the function is uncertain. V shed 0 bases, J shed 3 bases, and the junction held 7 bases outside the gene matches. This CDR3 is built from 17 residues.

The chain has TRBV2 and TRBJ2-6; tentative D call: TRBD2 (6 bases). The V and J ends lost 6 bases and 2 bases respectively, with 8 bases between them. The germline CDR1 and CDR2 sequences are SNHLY and FYNNEI. The CDR3 contains 14 residues. CDR3 protein: CASRGLPGANVLTF. DNA of the CDR3: TGTGCCAGCAGGGGACTCCCTGGGGCCAACGTCCTGACTTTC.

V is TRBV5-1 and J is TRBJ2-5; a possible D gene is TRBD1 (6 bases). The germline V gene encodes CDR1 SGHRS and CDR2 YFSETQ. V was trimmed by 2 bases and J by 5 bases, leaving 10 bases between them. The CDR3 is 13 amino acids. CDR3 residues: CASSFPGEETQYF. CDR3 in DNA: TGCGCCAGCAGCTTTCCAGGGGAGGAGACCCAGTACTTC.

The chain joins TRBV6-5 to TRBJ1-2, with a possible D match to TRBD1 (5 bases). CDR1 and CDR2 from the germline V gene are MNHEY and SVGAGI. With 7 bases removed from V and 3 bases from J, the gap between germline ends came to 9 bases. This CDR3 contains 12 residues. The CDR3 region has the DNA TGTGCCAGCAAAGCGGGGCACTATGGCTACACCTTC. Translating it yields CASKAGHYGYTF.

A few counts support this clone. This chain links TRBV6-6 with TRBJ1-2; 7 bases are a match to TRBD1. Per germline, CDR1 MNHNY and CDR2 SVGAGI (reference sequence). This CDR3 contains 12 residues. Trimming at V came to 5 bases and at J to 6 bases, leaving 3 bases not matched to a gene. CDR3 DNA: TGTGCCAGCAGTACACAGGGGAATGGCTACACCTTC. Its protein product is CASSTQGNGYTF.

The chain couples TRBV5-1 to TRBJ2-5; weak D call: TRBD2 (5 bases). The germline V gene has CDR1 SGHRS and CDR2 YFSETQ. CDR3 length equals 15 residues. V was clipped by 0 bases and J by 2 bases, with 11 bases between them. This chain's CDR3 is CASSLETTLQETQYF. Here the CDR3 DNA reads TGCGCCAGCAGCTTGGAGACTACTTTACAAGAGACCCAGTACTTC.

CDR3 in amino acids: CASSVRQGAETGELFF. The CDR3 DNA is TGTGCCAGCAGCGTCCGACAGGGGGCGGAAACCGGGGAGCTGTTTTTT. V and J are TRBV9 and TRBJ2-2; 10 bases match TRBD1. Germline V gives CDR1 SGDLS, CDR2 YYNGEE. Losses at the gene ends were 2 bases for V and 5 bases for J; bases not matched to a gene: 6. The CDR3 runs 16 residues.

CDR3 sequence reads: CASSRVANQETQYF. The CDR3 nucleotides read TGTGCCAGCTCCCGGGTAGCGAACCAAGAGACCCAGTACTTC. The chain is built from TRBV18 and TRBJ2-5; tentatively, D is TRBD2 (5 bases). CDR1 KGHSH and CDR2 LQKENI come from the germline V gene. V dropped 6 bases and J dropped 0 bases, with 11 bases sitting between them. The CDR3 loop spans 14 amino acids.

V usage is TRBV7-9 and J usage is TRBJ2-5; 8 bases are a match to TRBD2. V lost 7 bases, J lost 5 bases, and 6 bases stayed unmatched. This CDR3 spans 13 amino acids. Germline loops: CDR1 SEHNR, CDR2 FQNEAQ (reference sequence). In DNA form, the CDR3 reads TGTGCCAGCATCCCGCCGGGGGGGGAGACCCAGTACTTC. Its protein is CASIPPGGETQYF.

In this sample, this clone turned up a few times. The V and J genes are TRBV4-2 and TRBJ1-1; possibly TRBD1 for D (5 bases). Germline V CDR1 and CDR2: LGHNA, YNFKEQ. V was shortened by 4 bases and J by 5 bases, with 17 bases between the two germline ends. The CDR3 runs 15 residues. The chain's CDR3 is CASSLDILGGTEAFF. In DNA, the CDR3 is TGTGCCAGCAGCCTCGACATCCTCGGGGGGACTGAAGCTTTCTTT.

The V gene is TRBV4-3, the J gene TRBJ1-6; D is possibly TRBD1 (6 bases). This CDR3 has 16 residues. Germline V gene lookup returns CDR1 LGHNA and CDR2 YSLEER. Trimming took 0 bases from V and 13 from J, leaving 19 bases between them. CDR3 amino acids: CASSQDWTASLNPLHF. The CDR3 nucleotides are TGCGCCAGCAGCCAAGATTGGACAGCCTCTCTCAATCCCCTCCACTTT.

The chain employs TRBV5-1 and TRBJ2-7; 10 bases are shared with TRBD1. Germline values: CDR1 SGHRS, CDR2 YFSETQ. The CDR3 sequence is 16 residues long. J gave up 7 bases and V 4 bases, and 14 bases lay outside the gene matches. For the CDR3, the DNA is TGCGCCAGCAGCACCGGGACAGGGGACTTCTTGATGGAGCAGTACTTC. Its translation: CASSTGTGDFLMEQYF.

The chain recombines TRBV28 with TRBJ1-1; D is possibly TRBD1 (5 bases). The germline gives CDR1 MDHEN, CDR2 SYDVKM. This CDR3 is 12 amino acids long. Trimming took 5 bases from V and 8 from J, leaving 12 bases between them. The CDR3 here is CASSPPGYEAFF. The CDR3 region has the DNA TGTGCCAGCAGTCCTCCAGGGTACGAAGCTTTCTTT.

The rearrangement links TRBV30 to TRBJ2-2, with 11 bases aligning to TRBD2. Germline assignment: CDR1 GTSNPN and CDR2 SVGIG (reference sequence). This CDR3 is built from 21 residues. V was clipped by 1 base and J by 4 bases; unmatched bases: 20. CDR3 in amino acids: CAWSEIPGLAVGGGGTGELFF. Here the CDR3 DNA reads TGTGCCTGGAGTGAAATACCGGGACTAGCGGTTGGGGGTGGTGGCACCGGGGAGCTGTTTTTT.

The chain joins TRBV7-6 to TRBJ1-3; the match to TRBD1 covers 7 bases. V was pared by 3 bases and J by 4 bases, with 6 bases of the junction left unmatched. This CDR3 region has 15 residues. CDR1 SGHVS and CDR2 FNYEAQ come from the germline V gene. In nucleotides, the CDR3 is TGTGCCAGCAGCTTGCGATCAGGGGGAGGAAACACCATATATTTT. Encoded protein: CASSLRSGGGNTIYF.

The J gene is TRBJ1-5, the V gene TRBV30; D remains ambiguous. Per the germline V gene, CDR1 is GTSNPN and CDR2 is SVGIG (reference sequence). This CDR3 contains 12 residues. V gave up 2 bases and J gave up 2 bases, with 4 bases separating them. CDR3 in DNA: TGTGCCTGGAGTCCGGGCAATCAGCCCCAGCATTTT. Encoded protein: CAWSPGNQPQHF.

This chain joins TRBV28 and TRBJ1-2, with 7 bases that match TRBD1. The CDR3 sequence is 14 residues long. Germline V gene lookup returns CDR1 MDHEN and CDR2 SYDVKM. Germline trimming cut 3 bases from V and 4 bases from J; bases unmatched to any gene: 5. The CDR3 region has the DNA TGTGCCAGCAGTTTGACAGGGCAAATCTATGGCTACACCTTC. This codes for CASSLTGQIYGYTF.

V is TRBV4-3 and J is TRBJ1-5, with TRBD1 identical over 8 bases. CDR3 length: 16 residues. V gave up 1 base and J gave up 6 bases; unmatched junction bases: 8. Germline CDR1 LGHNA, CDR2 YSLEER. The CDR3 here is CASSQVADRAAQPQHF. The DNA for the CDR3 is TGCGCCAGCAGCCAAGTGGCGGACAGGGCGGCTCAGCCCCAGCATTTT.

This chain connects TRBV10-3 to TRBJ2-3, with 12 bases aligning to TRBD2. This CDR3 has 16 amino acids. The germline gives CDR1 ENHRY, CDR2 SYGVKD. With V trimmed by 2 bases and J by 2 bases, 2 bases remained unmatched. The CDR3 is CAISEPSGGATDTQYF. The CDR3 coding sequence is TGTGCCATCAGTGAGCCTAGCGGGGGGGCCACAGATACGCAGTATTTT.

V gene TRBV2 combines with J gene TRBJ2-6, with TRBD1 as a possible D gene (6 bases). The V end lost 6 bases, the J end lost 0 bases, and 9 bases lay between the germline ends. Per germline, CDR1 SNHLY and CDR2 FYNNEI. This CDR3 has 15 amino acids. As DNA, the CDR3 is TGTGCCAGCAGGGACAGAAACTCTGGGGCCAACGTCCTGACTTTC. This translates into CASRDRNSGANVLTF.

V gene TRBV5-1 combines with J gene TRBJ2-3, with 7 nucleotides matching TRBD2. CDR1 and CDR2 from the germline V gene are SGHRS and YFSETQ. CDR3 length: 15 amino acids. Unmatched junction bases numbered 7, after V lost 4 bases and J lost 2 bases. The CDR3 sequence: CASSLPGTTTDTQYF. In nucleotides, the CDR3 is TGCGCCAGCAGCCTCCCCGGGACTACCACAGATACGCAGTATTTT.

CDR3: CASSMELAGPEQYF. As DNA, the CDR3 is TGTGCCAGTAGTATGGAACTAGCGGGGCCCGAGCAGTACTTC. The chain uses TRBV19 and TRBJ2-7; 10 nucleotides align to TRBD2. Trimming took 3 bases from V and 6 from J; bases not matched to a gene: 5. Germline-derived CDR1 and CDR2 are LNHDA and SQIVND (reference sequence). CDR3 length: 14 residues. Full variable domain (missing parts from reference TRBV19 and TRBJ2-7): DGGITQSPKYLFRKEGQNVTLSCEQNLNHDAMYWYRQDPGQGLRLIYYSQIVNDFQKGDIAEGYSVSREKKESFPLTVTSAQKNPTAFYLCASSMELAGPEQYFGPGTRLTVT.

The chain uses TRBV4-3 and TRBJ2-6; the match to TRBD1 covers 7 bases. Germline CDR1 LGHNA, CDR2 YSLEER. V lost 0 bases, J lost 0 bases, and 8 bases stayed unmatched. The length of the CDR3 is 19 residues. The CDR3 region has the DNA TGCGCCAGCAGCCAAGAGCCCAGGGGGTTCGCCTCTGGGGCCAACGTCCTGACTTTC. Residues: CASSQEPRGFASGANVLTF.

The chain recombines TRBV5-1 with TRBJ2-2, with 7 bases fitting TRBD2. This CDR3 has 14 amino acids. Germline V lookup: CDR1 SGHRS, CDR2 YFSETQ. With 5 bases clipped from V and 3 bases from J, the junction kept 4 bases outside the gene matches. CDR3 DNA sequence: TGCGCCAGCAGTCTAGCGGTACACACCGGGGAGCTGTTTTTT. It yields the protein CASSLAVHTGELFF.

This clone was counted a few times. This chain connects TRBV15 to TRBJ1-6, with 7 bases aligning to TRBD1. Germline V gives CDR1 LNHNV, CDR2 YYDKDF (reference sequence). The CDR3 sequence is 12 residues long. The V gene end was trimmed by 7 bases and the J gene end by 10 bases; junction bases not matched to a gene: 4. This CDR3 is CATTGGESPLHF. In DNA, the CDR3 is TGTGCCACCACAGGGGGAGAGTCACCCCTCCACTTT.

In this sample, this clone turned up once. The chain joins TRBV10-1 to TRBJ2-1, with TRBD2 matching 7 bases. V was pared by 0 bases and J by 1 base, with 3 bases of the junction left unmatched. This CDR3 comprises 16 residues. From germline, CDR1 is WNHNN and CDR2 SYGVQD (reference sequence). The CDR3 DNA follows: TGCGCCAGCAGTGAGTCGTGGGGGGGTTCCTACAATGAGCAGTTCTTC. Encoded protein: CASSESWGGSYNEQFF.

This clone was recorded once. This rearrangement joins TRBV5-5 to TRBJ2-7, with D perhaps matching TRBD1 (5 bases). This CDR3 has 14 residues. Trimming left V 2 bases short and J 2 bases short, with 11 bases between. Germline V gene sequence: CDR1 SGHKS, CDR2 YYEKEE (reference sequence). For the CDR3, the DNA is TGTGCCAGCAGCTTAGGGGTTGGACCCTACGAGCAGTACTTC. It codes for CASSLGVGPYEQYF.

This sequence joins TRBV7-9 and TRBJ1-1; D is possibly TRBD1 (6 bases). Germline CDR1 reads SEHNR; CDR2 reads FQNEAQ (reference sequence). The CDR3 has 15 residues. With 1 base removed from V and 7 bases from J, the gap between germline ends came to 16 bases. In nucleotides, the CDR3 is TGTGCCAGCAGCTTAGTAGTGGCAGGGGACTATGAAGCTTTCTTT. This codes for CASSLVVAGDYEAFF.

This chain connects TRBV6-2 or TRBV6-3 to TRBJ2-7; 9 nucleotides match TRBD1. The junction had 9 bases not matched to a gene; V was cut back by 6 bases and J by 3 bases. This CDR3 spans 15 amino acids. Germline CDR1 and CDR2: MNHEY and SVGEGT. For the CDR3, the DNA is TGTGCCAGCAGCCCCCGGGACAGGGACGACTACGAGCAGTACTTC. This gives the protein CASSPRDRDDYEQYF.

V is TRBV15 and J is TRBJ2-3; the D gene is possibly TRBD1 (5 bases). Trimming took off 3 bases at V and 5 bases at J, with 12 bases between the two ends. The CDR3 spans 14 residues. CDR1 is LNHNV, CDR2 YYDKDF, per germline (reference sequence). The CDR3 DNA reads as TGTGCCACCAGCAGGAGAGAAGGGGTAGATACGCAGTATTTT. This sequence encodes CATSRREGVDTQYF.